Many counts were recorded for the clone carrying this T cell receptor (beta chain). These data originate in a study of T-cell memory formation after mild COVID-19. The CDR3 is 13 amino acids. With 2 bases removed from V and 3 bases from J, the gap between germline ends came to 8 bases. CDR1 and CDR2 (germline): SGHVS, FNYEAQ. Each CDR3 protein is one row after TCRdb ran MiXCR on the 5' RACE reads. The repertoire has approximately 480,000 distinct CDR3 sequences, roughly 18% of them found once; the top ten carry over 9%. The sequence derives from an adult woman who had mild COVID-19 (a few samples of this study predate the infection). Cell type and time point are not known. V is TRBV7-6 and J is TRBJ2-7, with D perhaps matching TRBD2 (5 bases). The sequenced sample was PBMCs or a T cell subset sorted from them (not recorded which). The CDR3 DNA follows: TGTGCCAGCAGCTTAAGAGGGTTCTACGAGCAGTACTTC. It specifies CASSLRGFYEQYF.